The clone carrying this T cell receptor beta chain was seen many times. TCRdb re-analysed the RACE reads in MiXCR, keeping a single row per CDR3 protein. Counted here are approximately 80,000 distinct CDR3 sequences, about 10% occurring once; the ten biggest clones make up approximately 4%. The data were taken from a study of human T cells and chemical hapten exposure. Time point reported: patch test 1, 2 weeks after DPC sensitization. The treatment is: therapeutic diphenylcyclopropenone sensitization with weekly scalp DPC. CDR1 and CDR2 (germline): MNHNY, SVGAGI (reference sequence). The length of the CDR3 is 15 residues. The trim removed 6 bases at V and 9 bases at J, leaving 11 bases unmatched.

The rearrangement uses TRBV6-6 and TRBJ1-1; 12 bases match TRBD1. This sequence was found in a woman aged 45-65 years with alopecia areata. Some clones in this sample may be carry-over from other donors' samples. Sequenced material: whole blood, taken in connection with sensitization to the hapten diphenylcyclopropenone (DPC). DNA for the CDR3: TGTGCCAGCAGAACCGGGACAGGGGGCGAGTATAAAGCTTTCTTT. Its translation is CASRTGTGGEYKAFF.